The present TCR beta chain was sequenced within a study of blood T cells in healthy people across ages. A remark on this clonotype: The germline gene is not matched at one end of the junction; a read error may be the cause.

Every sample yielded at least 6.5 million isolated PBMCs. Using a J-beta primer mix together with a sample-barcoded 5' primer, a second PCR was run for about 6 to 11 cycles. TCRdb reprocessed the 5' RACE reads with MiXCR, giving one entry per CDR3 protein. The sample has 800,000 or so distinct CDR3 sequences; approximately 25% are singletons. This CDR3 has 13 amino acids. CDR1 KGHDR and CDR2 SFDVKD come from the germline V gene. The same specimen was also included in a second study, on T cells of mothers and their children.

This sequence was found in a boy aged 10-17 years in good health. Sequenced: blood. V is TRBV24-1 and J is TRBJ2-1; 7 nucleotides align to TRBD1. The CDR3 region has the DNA TGTGCCACCGAGGGGACAGCTTACAGTGAGCAGTTCTTC. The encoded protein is CATEGTAYSEQFF.